These 9 T cell receptor beta chains originate from one sample sequenced in a study of beta chain features in type 1 diabetes. Reverse transcription of all isolated RNA meant that expressed TCRB transcripts were sequenced. The data were produced by immunoSEQ multiplex PCR, yet TCRdb's version contains in-frame clones alone and is incomplete. The profile shows around 500,000 clones, roughly 10% of them singletons. Source material: naive CD4+ T cells from blood. These receptors all come from a woman younger than 30 in good health.

The chain couples TRBV6-5 to TRBJ2-2; D gene uncertain. Germline V gene lookup returns CDR1 MNHEY and CDR2 SVGAGI. This CDR3 is 14 amino acids long. V lost 2 bases and J lost 4, with 8 bases in between. The CDR3 is CASSYETATGELFF. CDR3 DNA: TGTGCCAGCAGTTACGAGACTGCCACCGGGGAGCTGTTTTTT.

V and J are TRBV27 and TRBJ2-1; D perhaps matches TRBD2 (6 bases). The germline V gene encodes CDR1 MNHEY and CDR2 SMNVEV (reference sequence). CDR3 length: 16 amino acids. The V end was cut by 6 bases, the J end by 8 bases, with 23 bases between. In DNA, the CDR3 is TGTGCCAGCAGCCTTTACAGTGTCGCACAGCGGGATGAGCAGTTCTTC. Protein: CASSLYSVAQRDEQFF.

The V call is TRBV9, the J call TRBJ2-2; the D is unclear. Trimming stripped 4 bases from V and 6 bases from J, with 7 bases between. In germline, CDR1 is SGDLS, CDR2 YYNGEE. CDR3 size: 12 residues. CDR3 amino acids: CASSPRSGELFF. CDR3 nucleotides: TGTGCCAGCAGCCCTAGGTCCGGGGAGCTGTTTTTT.

The rearrangement joins TRBV4-1 to TRBJ2-1, with no clear D. V was pared by 4 bases and J by 5 bases, with 21 bases between. The CDR3 is 17 amino acids. Germline V gene lookup returns CDR1 MGHRA and CDR2 YSYEKL. The CDR3 nucleotides read TGCGCCAGCAGCCCGAAATCCGATGGAGTACGGCACAATGAGCAGTTCTTC. Encoded protein: CASSPKSDGVRHNEQFF.

V and J are TRBV7-2 and TRBJ2-1, with a possible D match to TRBD2 (5 bases). Trimming cost V 2 bases and J 0 bases, with 14 bases left between them. This CDR3 comprises 17 residues. The germline V gene has CDR1 SGHTA and CDR2 FQGNSA. CDR3: CASSLFVQRHSYNEQFF. CDR3 DNA sequence: TGTGCCAGCAGCTTATTTGTCCAGCGGCACTCCTACAATGAGCAGTTCTTC.

This clone was seen a few times. V gene TRBV9 combines with J gene TRBJ2-3; TRBD1 or TRBD2 may be the D gene (6 bases each). Trimming left V 2 bases short and J 6 bases short, with 16 bases between. Germline CDR1 and CDR2: SGDLS and YYNGEE. This CDR3 comprises 15 residues. The CDR3 DNA follows: TGTGCCAGCAGCGTTAACCTGGGGGGCCCTGATACGCAGTATTTT. Protein: CASSVNLGGPDTQYF.

This chain links TRBV6-5 with TRBJ2-3; the D gene is possibly TRBD2 (6 bases). The CDR3 loop spans 15 amino acids. Germline values: CDR1 MNHEY, CDR2 SVGAGI. V lost 5 bases and J 3 bases, leaving 15 bases between the germline ends. The CDR3 DNA sequence: TGTGCCAGCAGTACCCCGGGAGTAGGGACAGATACGCAGTATTTT. The encoded protein is CASSTPGVGTDTQYF.

A few counts support this clone. The CDR3 DNA sequence: TGTGCCTGGAGTCCTCGGGGGGGTTCCCACACTGAAGCTTTCTTT. Translated, it gives CAWSPRGGSHTEAFF. V is TRBV30 and J is TRBJ1-1; TRBD1 is a possible D gene (5 bases). CDR3 length: 15 residues. The V gene's germline CDR1 is GTSNPN and CDR2 SVGIG (reference sequence). Trimming removed 2 bases at V and 3 bases at J, with 16 bases between.

This clone was recorded a few times. V and J are TRBV9 and TRBJ2-1, with 13 bases that match TRBD2. J gave up 0 bases and V 4 bases, and 4 bases lay outside the gene matches. The CDR3 sequence is 17 residues long. Germline V lookup: CDR1 SGDLS, CDR2 YYNGEE. In nucleotides, the CDR3 is TGTGCCAGCAGCCCGAGGACTAGCGGGAGCTCCTACAATGAGCAGTTCTTC. Its protein is CASSPRTSGSSYNEQFF.